The present TCR beta chain was sequenced within a study of shared clonotypes between healthy human individuals. Replicate PCRs run on sorted subsets employed roughly 190 ng DNA, roughly 30,000 T cell genomes. The table came from immunoSEQ multiplex PCR; TCRdb's copy has only in-frame clones and leaves some out. The table includes about 2.4 million clones, more than 85% detected once. This CDR3 has 16 residues. The sequence derives from a man between 18 and 35 years old in good health. Some clones in this sample may be carry-over from other donors' samples. The chain uses TRBV21-1 and TRBJ1-3; TRBD1, the D gene given by the table, was not confirmed from the DNA. TRBV21-1 is classified as a pseudogene. The sample taken for sequencing was naive CD4+ T cells from PBMCs. Subset in this sample: CD45RA+ positively selected. CDR3 region: CASSKVVGGQGDTIYF. The CDR3 DNA reads TGTGCCAGCAGCAAAGTTGTTGGGGGACAGGGGGACACCATATATTTT.